These 26 T cell receptor beta chains came from one sample sequenced in a study of metastatic and nonmetastatic thyroid tumors. Every patient was untreated before thyroid surgery. Via MiXCR, TCRdb re-called the PCR reads. The sample holds about 20,000 clones, roughly a quarter seen once. Material for sequencing was tumor tissue. The receptors were gathered from a female donor with papillary thyroid cancer or a benign thyroid nodule (not recorded which). Some clones in this sample may be carry-over from other donors' samples.

The gene calls are TRBV24-1 and TRBJ2-3; D possibly matches TRBD1 or TRBD2 (5 bases each). CDR1 is KGHDR and CDR2 is SFDVKD in the germline V gene. V was shortened by 0 bases and J by 0 bases, with 6 bases between the two germline ends. The length of the CDR3 is 15 residues. The CDR3 sequence is CATSDLRDSTDTQYF. CDR3 DNA sequence: TGTGCCACCAGTGATTTGCGGGACAGCACAGATACGCAGTATTTT.

The sample holds a few counts of this clone. The chain joins TRBV6-1 to TRBJ2-2; possible D gene TRBD2, 6 bases. CDR1 and CDR2 (germline): MNHNS, SASEGT. This CDR3 is built from 16 residues. Trimming pared 3 bases from V and 5 bases from J, leaving 16 bases between. In DNA form, the CDR3 reads TGTGCCAGCAGTGAGACTAGAGGTGTGGTAACCGGGGAGCTGTTTTTT. Protein: CASSETRGVVTGELFF.

V usage is TRBV18 and J usage is TRBJ1-1, with D possibly TRBD1 on 6 matching bases. The germline V and J ends were trimmed by 4 bases and 11 bases, with 17 bases remaining between them. CDR1 is KGHSH and CDR2 is LQKENI in the germline V gene. This CDR3 contains 13 residues. The chain's CDR3 is CASSLEGGAHAFF. The CDR3 coding sequence is TGTGCCAGCTCACTAGAGGGGGGGGCGCACGCTTTCTTT.

This chain uses TRBV5-1 with TRBJ2-7, with D perhaps given as TRBD1 or TRBD2 (6 bases each). From germline, CDR1 is SGHRS and CDR2 YFSETQ. V was shortened by 6 bases and J by 2 bases, with 21 bases between the two germline ends. There are 16 residues in the CDR3. DNA of the CDR3: TGCGCCAGCATCTGGGGGGCGGAGCGTCAGACCTACGAGCAGTACTTC. Its protein is CASIWGAERQTYEQYF.

This chain uses TRBV20-1 with TRBJ2-7; D might be TRBD1 (6 bases). The CDR3 is 13 residues long. The ends were cut back, 2 bases at V and 2 bases at J, with 10 bases in the middle. CDR1 and CDR2 from the germline V gene are DFQATT and SNEGSKA (reference sequence). CDR3 amino acids: CSARRKGAYEQYF. The CDR3 DNA sequence: TGCAGTGCTAGACGAAAGGGGGCCTACGAGCAGTACTTC.

By share, this clone ranks as medium-sized (0.01 to 0.1%). The rearrangement links TRBV30 to TRBJ2-4, with a weak D call TRBD1 (6 bases). With 0 bases removed from V and 9 bases from J, the gap between germline ends came to 12 bases. Germline V gives CDR1 GTSNPN, CDR2 SVGIG (reference sequence). This CDR3 is 13 amino acids long. This chain's CDR3 is CAWSVVDSPIQYF. In DNA form, the CDR3 reads TGTGCCTGGAGTGTTGTGGACAGTCCCATTCAGTACTTC.

V usage is TRBV5-1 and J usage is TRBJ2-1; D unclear. This CDR3 spans 14 amino acids. V was pared by 0 bases and J by 2 bases, with 6 bases between. Germline lookup yields CDR1 SGHRS and CDR2 YFSETQ. The DNA for the CDR3 is TGCGCCAGCAGCTTGGGAGGCCCCTACAATGAGCAGTTCTTC. Its protein product is CASSLGGPYNEQFF.

In its sample, this clone was seen many times. This specimen includes other DNA sequences encoding the same CDR3. The chain employs TRBV13 and TRBJ2-7, with 9 bases matching TRBD2. J was trimmed by 4 bases and V by 2 bases; bases with no gene match: 9. Germline CDR1 PRHDT, CDR2 FYEKMQ (reference sequence). The CDR3 length is 16 residues. The CDR3 sequence is CASSLQLAGYSYEQYF. DNA of the CDR3: TGTGCCAGCAGCTTACAACTAGCGGGTTATTCTTACGAGCAGTACTTC.

This clone has more than one count but fewer than ten. The chain carries TRBV6-2 or TRBV6-3 and TRBJ1-1; D not certain. V was pared by 5 bases and J by 3 bases, with 4 bases between. The germline gives CDR1 MNHEY, CDR2 SVGEGT. The CDR3 is 11 amino acids. The CDR3 nucleotides read TGTGCCAGCAGTCGGGACACTGAAGCTTTCTTT. It specifies CASSRDTEAFF.

This clone was counted only a few times. The chain has TRBV5-1 and TRBJ2-7; 10 nucleotides agree with TRBD2. The V gene's germline CDR1 is SGHRS and CDR2 YFSETQ. This CDR3 contains 16 residues. The junction had 12 bases not matched to a gene; V was cut back by 5 bases and J by 4 bases. Here the CDR3 reads CASRDAPGLAVYEQYF. In nucleotides, the CDR3 is TGCGCCAGCAGGGACGCTCCAGGACTAGCGGTATACGAGCAGTACTTC.

This clone occurred many times. Different DNA sequences within this sample yield the same CDR3. The V gene is TRBV6-2 or TRBV6-3, the J gene TRBJ1-2; no clear D gene. CDR3 length: 15 amino acids. Trimming took 8 bases from V and 7 from J, leaving 23 bases between them. Germline-derived CDR1 and CDR2 are MNHEY and SVGEGT. The CDR3 here is CASVDGSSRRGGYTF. Written as DNA, the CDR3 is TGTGCCAGCGTCGATGGATCGTCTAGACGGGGTGGCTACACCTTC.

This clone has at least ten counts. The chain uses TRBV2 and TRBJ2-1; TRBD2 aligns across 11 bases. This CDR3 is built from 16 residues. Germline CDR1 is SNHLY and CDR2 is FYNNEI. Trimming removed 4 bases from V and 5 bases from J; junction bases left unmatched: 7. The CDR3: CASSGSVAGGDNEQFF. CDR3 sequence (DNA): TGTGCCAGCAGTGGGTCAGTAGCGGGAGGGGACAATGAGCAGTTCTTC.

Ten or more counts support this clone. The V gene is TRBV18, the J gene TRBJ1-4, with unresolved D. V was pared by 3 bases and J by 3 bases, with 11 bases between. The CDR3 spans 15 residues. The germline V gene encodes CDR1 KGHSH and CDR2 LQKENI. CDR3: CASSPDQLPNEKLFF. CDR3 nucleotides: TGTGCCAGCTCACCGGACCAGCTGCCTAATGAAAAACTGTTTTTT.

This clone was counted only a few times. The V call is TRBV10-3, the J call TRBJ2-7; the match to TRBD1 covers 7 bases. The CDR3 covers 13 residues. CDR1 is ENHRY, CDR2 SYGVKD, per germline. The ends lost 3 bases at V and 3 bases at J; junction bases unmatched: 2. CDR3 in amino acids: CAISEQGNYEQYF. The CDR3 coding sequence is TGTGCCATCAGTGAACAGGGGAACTACGAGCAGTACTTC.

This clone was seen more than once but under ten times. The junction and the germline gene differ at one end; a read error may be behind it. This rearrangement joins TRBV27 to TRBJ1-6; 11 nucleotides agree with TRBD1. The CDR3 covers 15 residues. Germline assignment: CDR1 MNHEY and CDR2 SMNVEV (reference sequence). The CDR3 nucleotides are TGTGCCAGCAGTTTGGGACAGGGGGATAGTTCACCACTCCACTTT. This gives the protein CASSLGQGDSSPLHF.

This clone has more than one count but fewer than ten. V gene TRBV15 combines with J gene TRBJ2-7, with 8 positions matching TRBD2. The V segment lost 3 bases and the J segment 6 bases; nucleotides outside the gene matches: 7. This CDR3 comprises 14 residues. CDR1 is LNHNV, CDR2 YYDKDF, per germline (reference sequence). The CDR3 region has the DNA TGTGCCACCAGCAGCCCGGGACTAGGTTCCGAGCAGTACTTC. Its protein product is CATSSPGLGSEQYF. The whole variable domain, remainder taken from reference TRBV15 and TRBJ2-7, is DAMVIQNPRYQVTQFGKPVTLSCSQTLNHNVMYWYQQKSSQAPKLLFHYYDKDFNNEADTPDNFQSRRPNTSFCFLDIRSPGLGDTAMYLCATSSPGLGSEQYFGPGTRLTVT.

The rearrangement joins TRBV4-1 to TRBJ1-1; the match to TRBD1 covers 8 bases. The CDR3 length is 17 residues. Germline values: CDR1 MGHRA, CDR2 YSYEKL. V was clipped by 1 base and J by 4 bases; unmatched bases: 11. The CDR3 spells CASSQGSTGGLGTEAFF. In DNA form, the CDR3 reads TGCGCCAGCAGCCAAGGAAGCACAGGGGGTCTCGGCACTGAAGCTTTCTTT.

The gene calls are TRBV5-5 and TRBJ1-5; no clear D gene. Looked up from germline, CDR1 is SGHKS and CDR2 is YYEKEE (reference sequence). The CDR3 contains 14 residues. V lost 4 bases to trimming and J lost 7 bases, with 15 bases between them. The CDR3 bases are TGTGCCAGCAGCCCCTCCGATGGGCCACAGCCCCAGCATTTT. It yields the protein CASSPSDGPQPQHF.

A remark on this clone: A read error may produce the germline difference seen at one junction end. The CDR3 DNA reads TGTGTCAGCATAGAGGACAGATATAACTATTGCTACACCTTC. Translating it yields CVSIEDRYNYCYTF. This sequence joins TRBV6-1 and TRBJ1-2, with D possibly matching TRBD1 (6 bases). The CDR3 extends over 14 amino acids. CDR1 MNHNS and CDR2 SASEGT come from the germline V gene.

This clone was counted at least ten times. This chain connects TRBV7-9 to TRBJ1-2, with D unresolved. CDR3 size: 11 residues. The germline V and J ends were trimmed by 2 bases and 7 bases, with 5 bases remaining between them. Germline assignment: CDR1 SEHNR and CDR2 FQNEAQ (reference sequence). CDR3: CASSLRGGYTF. CDR3 DNA: TGTGCCAGCAGCTTACGGGGTGGCTACACCTTC.

This clone was counted a single time. Sequence at one end of the junction differs from germline and may be a read error. The V call is TRBV5-6, the J call TRBJ2-7; 12 bases fit TRBD2. Germline V gene lookup returns CDR1 SGHDT and CDR2 YYEEEE. This CDR3 has 16 residues. The CDR3 reads CAGSGRTSGKTYEQYF. Written as DNA, the CDR3 is TGTGCCGGCAGCGGACGGACTAGCGGGAAAACCTACGAGCAGTACTTC.

By share, this clone counts as medium-sized. The chain carries TRBV6-1 and TRBJ1-2, with TRBD1 matching 8 bases. V shed 3 bases and J 6 bases; nucleotides not matched to a gene: 18. The germline gives CDR1 MNHNS, CDR2 SASEGT. CDR3 length: 18 amino acids. CDR3 loop: CASSDIGQGIDGDHGYTF. DNA of the CDR3: TGTGCCAGCAGTGATATAGGACAGGGCATAGACGGGGATCATGGCTACACCTTC.

This clone showed up just a few times. This chain uses TRBV6-1 with TRBJ2-1; the D is unclear. The CDR3 is 14 amino acids. In germline, CDR1 is MNHNS, CDR2 SASEGT. Trimming removed 7 bases at V and 0 bases at J, with 10 bases between. The CDR3 region is CASMGTSSYNEQFF. Here the CDR3 DNA reads TGTGCCAGCATGGGCACGAGCTCCTACAATGAGCAGTTCTTC.

The chain links TRBV2 to TRBJ1-2; D unresolved. V shed 5 bases and J shed 5 bases, with 9 bases lying between them. Germline V gives CDR1 SNHLY, CDR2 FYNNEI. This CDR3 region has 12 residues. The CDR3 nucleotides read TGTGCCAGCAGTTCTTTTGGTTATGGCTACACCTTC. This sequence encodes CASSSFGYGYTF.

For this clone: This CDR3 is missing its conserved last phenylalanine or tryptophan, likely due to a read error. The chain has TRBV13 and TRBJ1-2; no clear D gene. This CDR3 comprises 13 residues. CDR1 and CDR2 (germline): PRHDT, FYEKMQ (reference sequence). V shed 6 bases and J shed 5 bases, with 13 bases lying between them. The CDR3 protein is CASRHQEGYGYTL. Written as DNA, the CDR3 is TGTGCCAGCAGGCACCAGGAGGGTTATGGCTACACCCTC.

On this clone: The junction does not match germline at one end; this may be a read error. The chain links TRBV6-1 to TRBJ1-1; 10 nucleotides line up with TRBD1. CDR1 and CDR2 from the germline V gene are MNHNS and SASEGT. The CDR3 runs 15 residues. The DNA for the CDR3 is TGTGCCATCAGTGACTGGGACAGGGGCGAAGGTGAAGCTTTCTTT. Its protein is CAISDWDRGEGEAFF.